The clone carrying this T cell receptor (beta chain) was seen a few times. The entry originates in a study of identifying expanded T cells in peripheral blood. This CDR3 comprises 13 residues. V shed 4 bases and J shed 3 bases, with 10 bases lying between them. CDR1 SGHRS and CDR2 YFSETQ come from the germline V gene. This table comes from immunoSEQ multiplex PCR, and its TCRdb copy is limited to in-frame clones, with some not included. The table lists approximately 130,000 clones, approximately 80% of them singletons. This sequence joins TRBV5-1 and TRBJ1-2, with D uncertain. This clonotype was obtained from a person between 18 and 69 years old in good health. The specimen sequenced was blood. The CDR3: CASSLDGDYGYTF. The DNA of the CDR3 is TGCGCCAGCAGCCTGGACGGGGACTATGGCTACACCTTC.